One TCR beta chain is described in this entry. Its antigen is as yet unknown. From the germline J gene comes the end of the CDR3, since the read stops 3 residues before it. The source of the sample is a study of T cell clonality in common variable immunodeficiency. In germline, CDR1 is SGHTA, CDR2 FQGTGA. The CDR3 is 15 amino acids. The table came from immunoSEQ multiplex PCR; TCRdb's copy has only in-frame clones and leaves some out. This repertoire lists 30,000 to 40,000 clones without singletons; roughly 3.6% sits in the top ten. Study conclusions and caveats: Repertoire-complication correlations in CVID were limited by patient heterogeneity. Fewer TCRbeta clones were shared among CVID subjects than controls. In common variable immunodeficiency, TCR beta chains reportedly carried fewer deletions and N-nucleotide insertions.

The sequenced sample consisted of peripheral blood mononuclear cells. The chain carries TRBV7-3 and TRBJ2-3; D is possibly TRBD1 (5 bases). The receptor comes from a person between 18 and 70 years old in good health. The CDR3 DNA, read in part, is TGTGCCAGCAGCTTAAGTCCGAACGGACAAGAGACG. Its protein product is CASSLSPNGQET. The whole CDR3 reads CASSLSPNGQETQYF.